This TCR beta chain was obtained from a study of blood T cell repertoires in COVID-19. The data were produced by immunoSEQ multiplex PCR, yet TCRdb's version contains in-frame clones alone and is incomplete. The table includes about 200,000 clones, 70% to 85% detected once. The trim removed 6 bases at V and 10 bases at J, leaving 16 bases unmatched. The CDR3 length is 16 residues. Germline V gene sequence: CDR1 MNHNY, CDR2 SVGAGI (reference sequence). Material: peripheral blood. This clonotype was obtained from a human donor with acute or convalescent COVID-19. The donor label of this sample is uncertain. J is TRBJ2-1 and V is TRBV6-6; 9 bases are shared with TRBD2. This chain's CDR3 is CASSPVGTSRFTEQFF. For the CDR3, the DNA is TGTGCCAGCAGCCCGGTGGGGACTAGCCGTTTTACGGAGCAGTTCTTC.